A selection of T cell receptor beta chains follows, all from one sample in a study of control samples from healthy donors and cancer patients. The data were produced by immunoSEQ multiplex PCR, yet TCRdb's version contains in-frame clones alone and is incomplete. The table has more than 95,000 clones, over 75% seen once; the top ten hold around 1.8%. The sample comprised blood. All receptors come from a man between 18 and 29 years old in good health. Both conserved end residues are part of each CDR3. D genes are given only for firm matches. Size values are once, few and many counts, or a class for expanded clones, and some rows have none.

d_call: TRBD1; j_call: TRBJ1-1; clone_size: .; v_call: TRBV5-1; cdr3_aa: CASSLWDRQNTEAFF; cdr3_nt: TGCGCCAGCAGCTTGTGGGACAGGCAGAACACTGAAGCTTTCTTT
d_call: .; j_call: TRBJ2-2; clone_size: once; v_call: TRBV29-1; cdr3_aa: CSVLSGTSNELFF; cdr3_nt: TGCAGCGTCCTTTCCGGGACTTCTAACGAGCTGTTTTTT
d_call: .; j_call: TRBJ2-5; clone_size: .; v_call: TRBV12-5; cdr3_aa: CASGPSLLGGIETQYF; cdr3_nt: TGTGCTAGTGGCCCCTCCCTCCTCGGAGGGATAGAGACCCAGTACTTC
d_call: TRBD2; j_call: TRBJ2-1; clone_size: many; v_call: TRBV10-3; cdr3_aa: CAISESRLAGGFEQFF; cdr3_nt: TGTGCCATCAGTGAGTCCAGACTAGCGGGAGGGTTTGAGCAGTTCTTC
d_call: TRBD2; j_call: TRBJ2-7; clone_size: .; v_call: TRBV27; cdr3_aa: CASSLVAGGYEQYF; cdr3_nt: TGTGCCAGCAGTTTGGTCGCGGGAGGATACGAGCAGTACTTC
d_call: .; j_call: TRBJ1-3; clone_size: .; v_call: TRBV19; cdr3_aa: CASSIGASRNTIYF; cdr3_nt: TGTGCCAGTAGTATTGGAGCAAGCAGAAACACCATATATTTT
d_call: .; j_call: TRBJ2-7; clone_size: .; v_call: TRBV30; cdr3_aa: CAWSTGQTYEQYF; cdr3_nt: TGTGCCTGGAGCACGGGGCAGACCTACGAGCAGTACTTC
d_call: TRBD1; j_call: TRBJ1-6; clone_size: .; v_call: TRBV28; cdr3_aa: CASSLSPRTGGRSPLHF; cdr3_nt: TGTGCCAGCAGTTTATCCCCCCGGACAGGGGGAAGATCACCCCTCCACTTT
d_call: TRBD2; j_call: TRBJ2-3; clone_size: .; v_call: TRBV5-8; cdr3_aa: CASTQAGGSTDTQYF; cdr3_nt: TGTGCCAGCACCCAAGCGGGAGGTAGCACAGATACGCAGTATTTT
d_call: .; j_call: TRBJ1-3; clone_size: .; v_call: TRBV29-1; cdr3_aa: CSVREGLSGNTIYF; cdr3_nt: TGCAGCGTTCGGGAGGGCCTCTCTGGAAACACCATATATTTT
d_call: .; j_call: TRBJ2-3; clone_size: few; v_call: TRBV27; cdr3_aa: CASSAGGGDTQYF; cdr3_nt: TGTGCCAGCAGTGCGGGTGGGGGAGATACGCAGTATTTT
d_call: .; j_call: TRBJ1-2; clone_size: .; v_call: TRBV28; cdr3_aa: CASSVGAAGLSGYTF; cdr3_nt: TGTGCCAGCAGTGTCGGGGCCGCAGGGTTAAGTGGCTACACCTTC
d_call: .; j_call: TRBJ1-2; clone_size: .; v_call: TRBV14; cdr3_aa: CASSQDRGAGGYTF; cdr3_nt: TGTGCCAGCAGCCAAGACAGGGGAGCGGGTGGCTACACCTTC
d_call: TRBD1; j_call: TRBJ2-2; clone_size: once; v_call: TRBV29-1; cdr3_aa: CSVGGQITGELFF; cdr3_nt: TGCAGCGTTGGGGGACAGATCACCGGGGAGCTGTTTTTT
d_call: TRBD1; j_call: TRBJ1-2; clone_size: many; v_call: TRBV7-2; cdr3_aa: CASSPSGTGIGYTF; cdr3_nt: TGTGCCAGCAGCCCCTCCGGGACAGGGATTGGCTACACCTTC
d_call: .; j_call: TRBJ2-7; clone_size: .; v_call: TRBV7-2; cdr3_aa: CASSPSYEQYF; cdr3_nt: TGTGCCAGCAGCCCCTCCTACGAGCAGTACTTC
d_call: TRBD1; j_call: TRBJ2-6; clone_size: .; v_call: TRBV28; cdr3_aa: CASIQGAVGANVLTF; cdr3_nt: TGTGCCAGCATACAGGGGGCGGTAGGGGCCAACGTCCTGACTTTC
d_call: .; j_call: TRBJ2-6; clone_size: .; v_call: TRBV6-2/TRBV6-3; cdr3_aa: CASSPQASFGGAGANVLTF; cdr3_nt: TGTGCCAGCAGCCCTCAAGCCTCCTTTGGGGGCGCTGGGGCCAACGTCCTGACTTTC
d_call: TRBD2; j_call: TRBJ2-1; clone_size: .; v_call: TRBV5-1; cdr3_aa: CASSFLAGGLLNEQFF; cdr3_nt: TGCGCCAGCAGCTTCCTAGCGGGAGGGTTATTGAATGAGCAGTTCTTC
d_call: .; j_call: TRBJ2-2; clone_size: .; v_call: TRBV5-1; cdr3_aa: CASSLGRSGAVGTGELFF; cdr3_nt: TGCGCCAGCAGCTTGGGGAGAAGCGGAGCCGTAGGGACCGGGGAGCTGTTTTTT
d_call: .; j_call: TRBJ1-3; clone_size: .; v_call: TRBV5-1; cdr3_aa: CASSRDRASGNTIYF; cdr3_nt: TGCGCCAGCAGCCGGGACCGCGCCTCTGGAAACACCATATATTTT
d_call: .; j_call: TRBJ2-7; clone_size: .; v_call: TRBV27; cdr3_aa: CASSRGTFYEQYF; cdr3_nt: TGTGCCAGCAGTAGAGGGACCTTCTACGAGCAGTACTTC
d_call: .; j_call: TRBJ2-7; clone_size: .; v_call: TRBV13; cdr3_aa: CASSPAPTSLVGQYF; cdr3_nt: TGTGCCAGCAGCCCCGCCCCGACTTCACTGGTCGGGCAGTACTTC
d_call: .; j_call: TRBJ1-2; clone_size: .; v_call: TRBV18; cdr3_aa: CASSPSDLQGTGASNGYTF; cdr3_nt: TGTGCCAGCTCACCATCAGATCTTCAGGGGACGGGCGCCTCAAATGGCTACACCTTC
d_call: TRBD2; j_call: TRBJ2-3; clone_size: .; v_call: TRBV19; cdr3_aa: CASSISGQTSGRSTDTQYF; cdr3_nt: TGTGCCAGTAGTATATCGGGCCAAACTAGCGGGAGGAGCACAGATACGCAGTATTTT
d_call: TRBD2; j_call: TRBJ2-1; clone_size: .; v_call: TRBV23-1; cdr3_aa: CASSHPLGGRVGDEQFF; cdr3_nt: TGCGCCAGCAGTCACCCCCTGGGAGGGAGGGTTGGCGATGAGCAGTTCTTC
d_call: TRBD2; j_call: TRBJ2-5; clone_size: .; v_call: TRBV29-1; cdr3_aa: CSVDSAGAGTQYF; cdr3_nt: TGCAGCGTTGACTCAGCGGGGGCCGGGACCCAGTACTTC
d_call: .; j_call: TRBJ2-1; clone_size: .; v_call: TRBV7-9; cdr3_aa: CASSLVIALSYNEQFF; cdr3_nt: TGTGCCAGCAGCTTAGTGATAGCCCTCTCCTACAATGAGCAGTTCTTC
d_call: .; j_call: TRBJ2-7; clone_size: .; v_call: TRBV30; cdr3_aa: CAWGDNSYEQYF; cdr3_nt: TGTGCCTGGGGGGACAACTCCTACGAGCAGTACTTC
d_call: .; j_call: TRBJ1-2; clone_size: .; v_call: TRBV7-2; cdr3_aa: CASSSDAGNYGYTF; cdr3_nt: TGTGCCAGCAGCTCGGACGCGGGAAACTATGGCTACACCTTC
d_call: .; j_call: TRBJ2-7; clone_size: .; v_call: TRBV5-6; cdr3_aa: CASSQDRLTFLEQYF; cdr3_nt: TGTGCCAGCAGCCAAGACAGGTTAACGTTCCTGGAGCAGTACTTC
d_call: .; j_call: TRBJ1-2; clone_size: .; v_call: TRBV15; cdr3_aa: CATSRVREGYGYTF; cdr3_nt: TGTGCCACCAGCAGAGTAAGGGAAGGTTATGGCTACACCTTC
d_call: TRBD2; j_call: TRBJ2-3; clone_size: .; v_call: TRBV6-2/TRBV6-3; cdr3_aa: CASSFSTTSGRARRDTQYF; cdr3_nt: TGTGCCAGCAGTTTCTCAACTACTAGCGGGAGGGCCCGTAGGGATACGCAGTATTTT
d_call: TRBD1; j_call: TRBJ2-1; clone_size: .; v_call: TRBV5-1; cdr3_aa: CASSSWDRQEQFF; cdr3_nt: TGCGCCAGCAGCTCATGGGACAGACAAGAGCAGTTCTTC
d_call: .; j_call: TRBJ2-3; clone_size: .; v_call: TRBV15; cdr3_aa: CATSRDAWSTDTQYF; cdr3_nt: TGTGCCACCAGCAGAGATGCCTGGAGCACAGATACGCAGTATTTT
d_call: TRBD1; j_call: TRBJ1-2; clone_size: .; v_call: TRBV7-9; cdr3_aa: CASSSLLTGGPGQIYGYTF; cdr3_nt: TGTGCCAGCAGCTCCCTATTAACCGGGGGTCCGGGACAGATCTATGGCTACACCTTC
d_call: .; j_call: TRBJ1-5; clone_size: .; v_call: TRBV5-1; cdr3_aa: CASSLSGDSNQPQHF; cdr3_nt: TGCGCCAGCAGCTTGTCGGGGGATAGCAATCAGCCCCAGCATTTT
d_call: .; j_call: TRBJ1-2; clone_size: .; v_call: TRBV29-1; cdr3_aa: CSVVGGSDGGYTF; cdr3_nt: TGCAGCGTTGTTGGGGGCTCTGATGGGGGCTACACCTTC
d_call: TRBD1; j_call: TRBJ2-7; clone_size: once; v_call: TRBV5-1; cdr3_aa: CASSNEITQGFGAYEQYF; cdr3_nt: TGCGCCAGCAGCAACGAAATTACACAGGGGTTTGGTGCCTACGAGCAGTACTTC
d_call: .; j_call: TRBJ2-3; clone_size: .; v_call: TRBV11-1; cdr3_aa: CASSTDGRTDTQYF; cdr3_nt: TGTGCCAGCAGCACGGACGGACGCACAGATACGCAGTATTTT
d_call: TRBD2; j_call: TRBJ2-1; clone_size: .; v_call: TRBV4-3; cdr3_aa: CASSIRRGRDEQFF; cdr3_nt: TGCGCCAGCAGCATACGACGTGGGAGGGATGAGCAGTTCTTC
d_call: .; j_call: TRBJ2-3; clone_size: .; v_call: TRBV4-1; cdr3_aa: CASSQETPTTDTQYF; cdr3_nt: TGCGCCAGCAGCCAAGAGACTCCCACAACAGATACGCAGTATTTT